Detailed here is one T cell receptor (beta chain). The antigen it binds to is not known. Mismatch with germline at one junction end may stem from a read error. Systemically healthy Caucasian individuals from Russia, about 38 in total and aged roughly 6 to 95 years, were included as donors. Around 9.9 milliliters of peripheral blood were collected from each donor into EDTA-treated Vacutainer tubes. Ficoll-Paque density-gradient centrifugation was used to isolate PBMCs, with at least 7 million obtained per sample. Total RNA, at least 5 micrograms per sample, was extracted from PBMCs with Trizol reagent. For every donor, an aliquot of PBMCs went through flow cytometry to measure the percentages of naive CD45RAhigh/CD27high T cells. The library was built by means of 5' RACE. The instrument was an Illumina HiSeq 2500. The second PCR ran for about 6 to 11 cycles and used a J-beta primer mix along with a sample-barcoded 5' primer. A unique molecular identifier was introduced onto each TCR beta cDNA molecule by a template-switch 5' adaptor carrying 12 random nucleotides. Each sample yielded at least 2.5 million CDR3-containing paired-end reads. All of the RNA was converted into first-strand cDNA using the Mint cDNA synthesis kit, with a TRBC-specific oligonucleotide serving as the primer. Following uracil-DNA glycosylase treatment, all cDNA underwent a first 18-cycle PCR with the universal primers M1SS and BC2_uni_R. From the authors' description of their analysis: For normalization, 1 million high-quality reads were randomly selected from each sample, with every read carrying a distinct molecular identifier. Reads sharing molecular identifiers were discarded rather than binned into consensus sequences. MiTCR, set to a Q25 quality threshold and the strictest error-elimination algorithm, was used for CDR3 identification, clonotype clustering and error correction. A nonparametric unseen species model with Euler transformation was used to estimate lower-bound total TCR beta diversity. TCRdb applied fastp at Q25 and MiXCR to the public reads, then kept only in-frame beta chains. Records with the same CDR3 protein are collapsed into one entry carrying the most frequent genes and DNA. V and J calls and clone size were set by TCRdb, not the authors. The sample contains 1 million to 1.2 million distinct CDR3 sequences, around two fifths of them found a single time. Of the sample, around 13% is held by the ten largest clones.

CDR1 SNHLY and CDR2 FYNNEI are derived from the germline V gene. Taken from cysteine to phenylalanine, the CDR3 has 14 residues. Just the 42-base CDR3 DNA is kept, in frame starting at base 1. The data are from a study of blood T cells in healthy people across ages (dated by TCRdb to about 2015). About the full investigation: In model experiments, roughly one uniquely barcoded TCR beta cDNA molecule per two T cells was captured by template switching. To track age-related changes in TCR beta repertoire diversity, the study relied on deep sequencing normalized with unique cDNA molecular identifiers. Four age groups were formed from the donors: young (average 16 years), middle-aged (approximately 39), aged (around 68) and long-lived (roughly 81). To avoid experimental bias, donors of different ages were spread randomly across the sequencing lanes. Two additional independent replicas of 1 million unique cDNA reads from the same blood draw were analyzed for two donors (one aged 18 to 29 and one aged 80 or older). What the authors observed across the whole study: The long-lived group showed more naive CD4+ T cells, fewer expanded clones and increased TCR diversity than the aged group, suggesting age selection. Observed TCR beta diversity per million T cells fell roughly linearly with age, and a significant reduction was already apparent by age around 39. The percentage of naive T cells measured by flow cytometry correlated strongly with observed TCR beta diversity. Donor CMV infection status was unknown, potentially confounding age-related changes in expanded clonotypes. Conclusive comparison of naive and antigen-experienced compartments was prevented by the profiling of bulk unsorted PBMCs. Total diversity estimates from one million sequenced T cells were considered lower bounds and underestimates.

The receptor was isolated from a young man in good health. The rearrangement joined TRBV2 to TRBJ2-7; matching of 6 bases hints at TRBD1 as the D gene. Sequencing was performed on blood. The nucleotide sequence is TGTGCCAGTCGCGGCAGGGGCAGCTCCTGCGAGCAGTACTTC. Translated, it gives CASRGRGSSCEQYF.